These 4 T cell receptor beta chains share one sample of origin, sequenced in a study of T-cell reconstitution after alpha-beta-depleted transplantation in children (dated by TCRdb to between 2015 and 2016). Receptor libraries were prepared by PCR. Sequencing took place on an Illumina HiSeq 2500. To normalize quantification of the TCRbeta repertoire, the TCR libraries were built with molecular barcoding that relied on unique molecular identifiers. TCRdb trimmed public reads at Q25 via fastp, called clones via MiXCR and kept in-frame beta chains. Each entry merges the rows of one CDR3 protein and shows their most common DNA and genes. The sample table lists around 410,000 distinct CDR3 sequences, 11% of them with a count of one. The ten largest account for approximately 5% of the sample. Sample: PBMCs from the stem cell graft donor, taken from the stem cell graft. Receptors were obtained from a human donor who donated a stem cell graft to a child with acute myeloid leukemia.

V is TRBV20-1 and J is TRBJ2-7, with 11 bases identical to TRBD2. V gave up 6 bases and J gave up 3 bases; unmatched junction bases: 16. This CDR3 comprises 17 residues. Per germline, CDR1 DFQATT and CDR2 SNEGSKA (reference sequence). For the CDR3, the DNA is TGCAGTGCCCTCGGCCTAGCGGGAGGAATCTCTCTCTACGAGCAGTACTTC. This sequence encodes CSALGLAGGISLYEQYF.

This clonotype has more than one count but fewer than ten. The rearrangement uses TRBV20-1 and TRBJ1-5; perhaps TRBD1 as D (6 bases). CDR3 length equals 13 residues. The V gene's germline CDR1 is DFQATT and CDR2 SNEGSKA (reference sequence). With 3 bases removed from V and 6 bases from J, the gap between germline ends came to 12 bases. The CDR3 nucleotides are TGCAGTGCTAGGTCCGGGGGCGGTCAGCCCCAGCATTTT. Translated, it gives CSARSGGGQPQHF.

V and J are TRBV12-3 or TRBV12-4 and TRBJ2-1, with TRBD1 matching over 8 bases. V shed 5 bases, J shed 8 bases, and the junction held 17 bases outside the gene matches. The CDR3 is made up of 17 amino acids. CDR3 amino acids: CASSHRTGTLGGDEQFF. The CDR3, as DNA: TGTGCCAGCAGTCATAGGACAGGGACACTTGGGGGAGATGAGCAGTTCTTC.

The chain links TRBV4-2 to TRBJ2-3; a weak D match, TRBD2 (7 bases). This CDR3 has 18 amino acids. Deletions cut 4 bases from V and 5 bases from J, with 25 bases between. Per the germline V gene, CDR1 is LGHNA and CDR2 is YNFKEQ. This CDR3 is CASSRQRGLGQGLDTQYF. CDR3 nucleotides: TGTGCCAGCAGCCGCCAGCGGGGACTGGGCCAGGGGCTAGATACGCAGTATTTT.